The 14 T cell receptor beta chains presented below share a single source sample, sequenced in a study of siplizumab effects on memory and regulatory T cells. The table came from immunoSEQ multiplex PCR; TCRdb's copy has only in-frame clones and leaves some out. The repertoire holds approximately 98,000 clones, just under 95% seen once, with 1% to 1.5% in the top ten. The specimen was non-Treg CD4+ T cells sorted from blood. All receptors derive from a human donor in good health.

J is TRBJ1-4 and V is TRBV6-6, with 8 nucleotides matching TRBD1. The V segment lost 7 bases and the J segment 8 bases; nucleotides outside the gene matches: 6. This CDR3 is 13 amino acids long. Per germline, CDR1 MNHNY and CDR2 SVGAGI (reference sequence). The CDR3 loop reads CASKDRVEEKLFF. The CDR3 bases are TGTGCCAGCAAGGACAGGGTAGAGGAAAAACTGTTTTTT.

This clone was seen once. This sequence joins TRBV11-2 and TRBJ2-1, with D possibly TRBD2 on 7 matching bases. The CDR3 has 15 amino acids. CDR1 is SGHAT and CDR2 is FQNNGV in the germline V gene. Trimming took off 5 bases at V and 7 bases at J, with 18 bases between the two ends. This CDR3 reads CASSRVGGALNEQFF. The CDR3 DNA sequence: TGTGCCAGCAGCCGGGTTGGGGGGGCCCTAAATGAGCAGTTCTTC.

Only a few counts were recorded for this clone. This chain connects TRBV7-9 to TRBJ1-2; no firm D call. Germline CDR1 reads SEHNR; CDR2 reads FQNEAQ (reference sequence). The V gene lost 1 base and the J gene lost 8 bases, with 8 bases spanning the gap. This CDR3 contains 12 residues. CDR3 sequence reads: CASSLDQRGYTF. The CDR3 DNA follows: TGTGCCAGCAGCTTAGACCAGAGAGGCTACACCTTC. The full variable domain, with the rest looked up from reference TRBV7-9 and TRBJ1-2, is DTGVSQNPRHKITKRGQNVTFRCDPISEHNRLYWYRQTLGQGPEFLTYFQNEAQLEKSRLLSDRFSAERPKGSFSTLEIQRTEQGDSAMYLCASSLDQRGYTFGSGTRLTVV.

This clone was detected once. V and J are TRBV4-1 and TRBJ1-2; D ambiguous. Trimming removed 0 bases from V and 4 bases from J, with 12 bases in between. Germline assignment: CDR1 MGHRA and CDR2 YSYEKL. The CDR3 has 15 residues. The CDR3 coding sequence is TGCGCCAGCAGCCAAGAGCAAGGGCGCCGCTATGGCTACACCTTC. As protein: CASSQEQGRRYGYTF.

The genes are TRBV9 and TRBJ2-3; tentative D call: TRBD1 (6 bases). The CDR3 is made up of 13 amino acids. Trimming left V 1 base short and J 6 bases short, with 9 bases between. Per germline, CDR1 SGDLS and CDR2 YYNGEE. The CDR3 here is CASSVWQGDTQYF. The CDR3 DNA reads TGTGCCAGCAGCGTATGGCAGGGGGATACGCAGTATTTT.

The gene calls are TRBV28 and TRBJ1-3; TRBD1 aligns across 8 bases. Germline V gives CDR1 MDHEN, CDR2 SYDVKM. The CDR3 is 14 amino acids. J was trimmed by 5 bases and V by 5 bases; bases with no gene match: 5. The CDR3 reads CASSGQGGRNTIYF. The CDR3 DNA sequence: TGTGCCAGCAGTGGACAGGGAGGAAGAAACACCATATATTTT.

The CDR3 is CASSHGQGSTSSGANVLTF. The CDR3 coding sequence is TGTGCCAGCAGCCATGGACAGGGGTCCACTAGCTCTGGGGCCAACGTCCTGACTTTC. The rearrangement joins TRBV2 to TRBJ2-6; 9 bases align to TRBD1. Germline CDR1 is SNHLY and CDR2 is FYNNEI. V lost 6 bases to trimming and J lost 0 bases; unmatched junction nucleotides: 12. CDR3 length equals 19 residues.

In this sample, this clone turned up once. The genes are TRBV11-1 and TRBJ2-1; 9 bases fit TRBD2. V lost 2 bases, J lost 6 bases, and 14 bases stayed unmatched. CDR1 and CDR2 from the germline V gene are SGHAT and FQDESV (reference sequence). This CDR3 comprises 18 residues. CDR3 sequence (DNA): TGTGCCAGCAGCTTACGTCGGCGGGAGGGCAATCTTGGCAATGAGCAGTTCTTC. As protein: CASSLRRREGNLGNEQFF.

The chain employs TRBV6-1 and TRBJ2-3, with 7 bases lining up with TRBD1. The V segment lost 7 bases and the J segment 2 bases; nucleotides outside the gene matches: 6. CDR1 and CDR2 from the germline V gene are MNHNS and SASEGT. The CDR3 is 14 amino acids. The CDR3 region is CASKPGTVTDTQYF. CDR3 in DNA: TGTGCCAGCAAACCCGGGACAGTCACAGATACGCAGTATTTT.

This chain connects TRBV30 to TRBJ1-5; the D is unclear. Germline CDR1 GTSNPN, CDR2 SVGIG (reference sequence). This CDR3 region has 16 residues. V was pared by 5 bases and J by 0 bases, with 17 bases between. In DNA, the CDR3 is TGTGCCTGGGAAGTCAAAACGAGCGGTAGCAATCAGCCCCAGCATTTT. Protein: CAWEVKTSGSNQPQHF.

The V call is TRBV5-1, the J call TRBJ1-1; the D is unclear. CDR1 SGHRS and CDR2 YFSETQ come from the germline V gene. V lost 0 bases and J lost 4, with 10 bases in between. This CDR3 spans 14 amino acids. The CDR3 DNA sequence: TGCGCCAGCAGCTTGGCTGCGGGGTTCACTGAAGCTTTCTTT. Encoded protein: CASSLAAGFTEAFF.

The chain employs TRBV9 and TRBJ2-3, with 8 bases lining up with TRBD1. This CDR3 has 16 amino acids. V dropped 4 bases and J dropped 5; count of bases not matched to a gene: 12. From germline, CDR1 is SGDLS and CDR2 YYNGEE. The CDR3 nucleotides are TGTGCCAGCAGCCCCTTGACAGGGGTGTCCATAGATACGCAGTATTTT. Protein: CASSPLTGVSIDTQYF.

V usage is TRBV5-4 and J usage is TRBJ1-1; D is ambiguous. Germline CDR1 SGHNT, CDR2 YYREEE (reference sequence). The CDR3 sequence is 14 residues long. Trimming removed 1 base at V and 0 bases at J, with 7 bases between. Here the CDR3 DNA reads TGTGCCAGCAGCTTGAGGGCGTTGAACACTGAAGCTTTCTTT. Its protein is CASSLRALNTEAFF.

In DNA form, the CDR3 reads TGTGCCAGCAGCTTAGCACCGGGTGGCTATGGCTACACCTTC. Protein sequence: CASSLAPGGYGYTF. The gene calls are TRBV7-2 and TRBJ1-2, with unresolved D. The CDR3 is 14 residues long. Germline lookup yields CDR1 SGHTA and CDR2 FQGNSA. V was shortened by 0 bases and J by 4 bases, with 9 bases between the two germline ends.